The T cell receptor beta chain described here comes from a study of shared clonotypes between healthy human individuals. In regard to this clone: Its antigen is still unknown.

Overall study findings and caveats: Naive CD4 clonotypes overlapped across a handful of donors at roughly 4.5%.

Profiled with immunoSEQ multiplex PCR; TCRdb holds only in-frame clones, not every one. The sample lists about 2 million clones, about 95% occurring once. The germline gives CDR1 MGHRA, CDR2 YSYEKL. V was clipped by 3 bases and J by 4 bases; unmatched bases: 9. The CDR3 spans 15 residues. Naive CD8 populations comprised CD45RO-negative cells positively selected for CCR7, excluding terminally differentiated effector memory CD45RA+ cells. The source of this sequence is a man in his late teens or twenties in good health. The rearrangement links TRBV4-1 to TRBJ2-7, with 7 positions matching TRBD1. The sample comprised naive CD8+ T cells sorted from blood. The CDR3 DNA reads TGCGCCAGCAGCCAGACCGGGACAGAGAAATACGAGCAGTACTTC. It specifies CASSQTGTEKYEQYF.